This paragraph reports one T cell receptor beta chain. There is no known antigen for this receptor. No much larger clonotype is one base removed from it; base qualities were not supplied. Inclusive of the bounding cysteine and phenylalanine, the CDR3 is 15 residues long. Here the CDR3 DNA is all that survives: 45 bases in frame from base 1. The CDR1 and CDR2 encoded by the germline V gene are KGHSH and LQKENI. V drops 3 bases and J drops 4 bases, leaving 15 bases in between. These data originate in a study of blood T cell repertoires in COVID-19 (dated by TCRdb to about 2020). Notes on the research overall: Collaborator samples came from the United States, Italy and Spain and covered acute and convalescent phases of COVID-19. The material from the prospective study consisted of cDNA or gDNA derived from T cells, B-cell-depleted T cells, or PBMCs. Subjects who had been exposed to COVID-19, were actively infected with it, or had recovered from it provided the deeply sampled blood TCRbeta repertoires that made up the dataset. A freely available public database, intended as a resource for researchers studying the immune response to SARS-CoV-2, is where the repertoires were released. The samples were drawn from the first 160 participants of the ongoing ImmuneRACE study and from 1,254 subjects provided by 6 global collaborators. A de-identified subject ID, COVID-19 status, age in years and sex were almost always included in the sample metadata. Where available, HLA class I and class II types were obtained from metadata supplied by the sample provider rather than from assay-based typing.

The immunoSEQ Assay, a bias-controlled multiplex PCR, was used to amplify TCRbeta CDR3 regions from genomic DNA. The original methods were these. Within the assay, amplification of reference gene primers was used to estimate how many nucleated cells each sample contained. Sequence reads were collapsed and filtered to measure the absolute abundance of every unique TCRbeta CDR3 rearrangement. For each sample, productive Simpson clonality was calculated by taking the square root of Simpson's diversity index across productive rearrangements. TCRdb obtained this table from immuneACCESS and retained in-frame rearrangements with V and J assigned. These tables miss some clones; where compared with another copy, unresolved V genes account for less than half of the shortfall, and the remainder is unexplained. The V and J calls and clone size were taken over from that table, and D and trimming were inferred from the DNA. The sample yields tens of thousands of clones; 85% to 95% were counted once. The ten most abundant clones make up about 4% of the sample.

Collaborating institutions collected whole blood in K2EDTA tubes following their own protocols. Collaborator samples were shipped for TCRbeta analysis as frozen whole blood, isolated PBMCs, or DNA extracted from either sample type. Study-wide findings and limitations: Clinical and demographic metadata were provided uncurated, with the amount varying by source and participant.

Material: peripheral blood. This TCR came from a man aged 45-65 years with acute or convalescent COVID-19. This chain joins TRBV18 to TRBJ1-1; no D gene call is confident. DNA sequence: TGTGCCAGCTCACCCAGTCCGATCGGGAGCACTGAAGCTTTCTTT. Its coded protein is CASSPSPIGSTEAFF.